The 11 T cell receptor beta chains below come from one sample, sequenced in a study of T cell repertoires in cytomegalovirus infection. TCRdb processed the reads anew with MiXCR; each CDR3 protein has one entry. This table holds 250,000 or so distinct CDR3 sequences, over 9% found once. Sequenced material: PBMCs. All receptors come from a human donor in good health (CMV status not recorded). Some clones in this sample may be carry-over from other donors' samples.

This clonotype was picked up a small number of times. J is TRBJ2-5 and V is TRBV29-1; D could derive from TRBD1 or TRBD2 (5 bases each). This CDR3 is 11 amino acids long. Germline V gene sequence: CDR1 SQVTM, CDR2 ANQGSEA. Between the trimmed V and J ends, which lost 8 bases and 2 bases, there was a span of 9 bases. CDR3 in amino acids: CSYRRQETQYF. The CDR3 nucleotides read TGCAGCTACAGGAGGCAAGAGACCCAGTACTTC.

There are many counts of this clonotype. The chain joins TRBV7-2 to TRBJ2-2; TRBD2 matches 7 bases. Germline trimming cut 1 base from V and 5 bases from J; bases unmatched to any gene: 4. Looked up from germline, CDR1 is SGHTA and CDR2 is FQGNSA. This CDR3 spans 15 amino acids. The CDR3 here is CASSLVRGDTGELFF. The DNA for the CDR3 is TGTGCCAGCAGCTTAGTTCGGGGGGATACCGGGGAGCTGTTTTTT.

The table lists this clonotype with a few counts. The CDR3 DNA follows: TGTGCCAGCAGTGCCTTGGGGACAGGGGGCGCAGCTTTCTTT. Translated: CASSALGTGGAAFF. The chain recombines TRBV25-1 with TRBJ1-1, with 12 bases fitting TRBD1. Germline V CDR1 and CDR2: MGHDK, SYGVNS. V shed 4 bases and J 10 bases; nucleotides not matched to a gene: 7. This CDR3 region has 14 residues.

The CDR3 DNA follows: TGCAGTGCTAGAGAAAACACAGATACGCAGTATTTT. This codes for CSARENTDTQYF. The chain links TRBV20-1 to TRBJ2-3, with no clear D. Trimming left V 0 bases short and J 2 bases short, with 3 bases between. Germline V gives CDR1 DFQATT, CDR2 SNEGSKA (reference sequence). This CDR3 region has 12 residues.

This clonotype came up a few times. The rearrangement links TRBV2 to TRBJ1-1; D is ambiguous. The CDR3 length is 13 residues. Between the trimmed V and J ends, which lost 4 bases and 0 bases, there was a span of 6 bases. Per the germline V gene, CDR1 is SNHLY and CDR2 is FYNNEI. The CDR3 nucleotides read TGTGCCAGCAGTGTAGGGCTGAACACTGAAGCTTTCTTT. Translation gives CASSVGLNTEAFF. The complete variable domain, with remaining parts taken from reference TRBV2 and TRBJ1-1, reads EPEVTQTPSHQVTQMGQEVILRCVPISNHLYFYWYRQILGQKVEFLVSFYNNEISEKSEIFDDQFSVERPDGSNFTLKIRSTKLEDSAMYFCASSVGLNTEAFFGQGTRLTVV.

This clonotype was recorded many times. The chain joins TRBV11-3 to TRBJ1-1; D is possibly TRBD1 (5 bases). From germline, CDR1 is SGHNT and CDR2 YENEEA. The CDR3 is 14 residues long. Trimming removed 5 bases from V and 1 base from J, with 11 bases in between. Written as DNA, the CDR3 is TGTGCCAGCAGCACGGGACCTCAGAACACTGAAGCTTTCTTT. Protein sequence: CASSTGPQNTEAFF.

This sequence joins TRBV10-3 and TRBJ2-3; D is uncertain. The germline V gene has CDR1 ENHRY and CDR2 SYGVKD. The CDR3 contains 14 residues. Between the trimmed V and J ends, which lost 0 bases and 0 bases, there was a span of 4 bases. The CDR3 loop reads CAISESASTDTQYF. Written as DNA, the CDR3 is TGTGCCATCAGTGAGTCGGCCAGCACAGATACGCAGTATTTT.

This clonotype was found many times. The gene calls are TRBV7-2 and TRBJ2-5, with D hard to call. The CDR3 sequence is 11 residues long. Trimming shortened V by 3 bases and J by 1 base, and 0 bases separated the two germline ends. Germline V gene sequence: CDR1 SGHTA, CDR2 FQGNSA. The CDR3 DNA reads as TGTGCCAGCAGCTTCCAAGAGACCCAGTACTTC. Amino acids: CASSFQETQYF.

The J gene is TRBJ2-3, the V gene TRBV7-9, with 10 bases that match TRBD1. Germline V CDR1 and CDR2: SEHNR, FQNEAQ (reference sequence). The CDR3 sequence is 15 residues long. Losses at the gene ends were 5 bases for V and 8 bases for J; bases not matched to a gene: 10. CDR3 in amino acids: CASSPPGQGMGTQYF. The CDR3 DNA follows: TGTGCCAGCAGCCCACCGGGACAGGGGATGGGTACGCAGTATTTT.

This clonotype has ten or more counts. The V gene is TRBV7-2, the J gene TRBJ1-5; 11 bases fit TRBD1. CDR1 is SGHTA, CDR2 FQGNSA, per germline. V shed 5 bases and J 6 bases; nucleotides not matched to a gene: 6. This CDR3 has 15 amino acids. The CDR3 DNA reads TGTGCCAGCAGCGAAGGACAGGGGGCGATTCAGCCCCAGCATTTT. This translates into CASSEGQGAIQPQHF.

This clonotype was seen a handful of times. The J gene is TRBJ1-3, the V gene TRBV28; D is unresolved. The CDR3 length is 14 residues. V was clipped by 5 bases and J by 0 bases, with 8 bases between them. Germline V gene data show CDR1 as MDHEN and CDR2 as SYDVKM. CDR3 region: CASSEATSGNTIYF. The DNA of the CDR3 is TGTGCCAGCAGTGAAGCTACCTCTGGAAACACCATATATTTT. Full variable domain (remainder filled in from reference TRBV28 and TRBJ1-3): DVKVTQSSRYLVKRTGEKVFLECVQDMDHENMFWYRQDPGLGLRLIYFSYDVKMKEKGDIPEGYSVSREKKERFSLILESASTNQTSMYLCASSEATSGNTIYFGEGSWLTVV.